This T cell receptor beta chain was found in a study of T cell repertoires in cytomegalovirus infection. Via MiXCR, TCRdb re-called the reads, giving one row per CDR3 protein. Of 86,000 or so distinct CDR3 sequences listed, approximately 24% are singletons. The CDR3 extends over 15 amino acids. The germline V and J ends were trimmed by 4 bases and 7 bases, with 17 bases remaining between them. From germline, CDR1 is LNHDA and CDR2 SQIVND (reference sequence). This clonotype has more than one count but fewer than ten. Antigen: not known. Material: CD8+ T cells from cultured PBMCs, obtained from culture after CMV antigen stimulation. The V gene is TRBV19, the J gene TRBJ1-5; tentatively, D is TRBD1 (5 bases). The source of this sequence is a human donor in good health (CMV status not recorded). Some clones in this sample may be carry-over from other donors' samples. The CDR3 here is CASSTRGGFDQPQHF. In nucleotides, the CDR3 is TGTGCCAGTAGTACCCGCGGGGGGTTCGACCAGCCCCAGCATTTT.